This T cell receptor beta chain was captured in a study of Graves' ophthalmopathy and Graves' hyperthyroidism. Whole-study findings and limits: The majority of expanded thyroid clonotypes above 0.001 frequency also occurred in blood. A 13-signature model separated ophthalmopathy from stable hyperthyroidism, approximately 87% sensitivity, 65% to 82% specificity.

This clonotype showed up many times. The target antigen is unknown. Germline trimming cut 0 bases from V and 1 base from J; bases unmatched to any gene: 3. Germline V gene lookup returns CDR1 WNHNN and CDR2 SYGVQD (reference sequence). The CDR3 runs to 16 residues. TCR beta CDR3 regions were amplified from RNA transcripts. In the first round, RT-PCR was carried out with HTBI primers, and a multiplex PCR formed the second round. TCRdb used MiXCR to reprocess the multiplex PCR reads, holding one entry per CDR3 protein. The sample records roughly 300,000 distinct CDR3 sequences, about a sixth being singletons.

The rearrangement uses TRBV10-1 and TRBJ1-1; 9 bases fit TRBD1. The clonotype comes from an adult man with Graves' ophthalmopathy. What was sequenced was peripheral blood. The CDR3: CASSESTTGGNTEAFF. CDR3 DNA sequence: TGCGCCAGCAGTGAGTCGACGACAGGGGGGAACACTGAAGCTTTCTTT.